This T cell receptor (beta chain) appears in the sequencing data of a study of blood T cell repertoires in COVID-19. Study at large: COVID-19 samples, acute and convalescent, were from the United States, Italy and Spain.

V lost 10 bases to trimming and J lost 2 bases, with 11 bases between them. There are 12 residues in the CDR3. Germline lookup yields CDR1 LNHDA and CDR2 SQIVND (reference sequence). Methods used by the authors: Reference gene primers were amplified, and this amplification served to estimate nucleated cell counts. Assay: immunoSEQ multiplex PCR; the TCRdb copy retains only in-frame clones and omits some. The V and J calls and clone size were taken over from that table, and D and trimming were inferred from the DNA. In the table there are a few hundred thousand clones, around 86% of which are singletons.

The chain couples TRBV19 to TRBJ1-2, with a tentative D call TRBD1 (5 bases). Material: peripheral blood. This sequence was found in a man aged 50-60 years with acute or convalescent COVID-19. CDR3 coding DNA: TGTGCCACTCTAGGACACAACTATGGCTACACCTTC. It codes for CATLGHNYGYTF.